The rows below give T cell receptor beta chains drawn from one sample of a study of ipilimumab plus nivolumab after autologous stem cell transplantation. Using immunoSEQ multiplex PCR, the repertoire was profiled, and TCRdb retains in-frame clones only, with some absent. The table records 4,800 or so clones, about 80% of them present only once. The sample consisted of PBMCs, taken in a trial of ipilimumab plus nivolumab as post-transplant consolidation. The source of these receptors is a male donor with multiple myeloma. Both conserved end residues are part of each CDR3. D genes are given only for firm matches. Size is omitted from some rows. Given values are once, few, many or a class for expanded clones.

j_call: TRBJ1-2; cdr3_length: 16; d_call: .; v_call: TRBV12-5; clone_size: .; cdr3_aa: CASGLVSWGRDYGYTF; cdr3_nt: TGTGCTAGTGGTTTGGTATCATGGGGGCGAGACTATGGCTACACCTTC
j_call: TRBJ2-1; cdr3_length: 13; d_call: .; v_call: TRBV2; clone_size: .; cdr3_aa: CASSEGPGNEQFF; cdr3_nt: TGTGCCAGCAGTGAAGGACCGGGGAATGAGCAGTTCTTC
j_call: TRBJ2-2; cdr3_length: 15; d_call: .; v_call: TRBV11-1; clone_size: .; cdr3_aa: CASSLGGQPAGELFF; cdr3_nt: TGTGCCAGCAGCTTAGGTGGTCAACCAGCCGGGGAGCTGTTTTTT
j_call: TRBJ2-3; cdr3_length: 14; d_call: .; v_call: TRBV7-6; clone_size: .; cdr3_aa: CASSFGRSTDTQYF; cdr3_nt: TGTGCCAGCAGCTTCGGACGCAGCACAGATACGCAGTATTTT
j_call: TRBJ1-2; cdr3_length: 14; d_call: .; v_call: TRBV19; clone_size: few; cdr3_aa: CASRNSRRADDYTF; cdr3_nt: TGTGCCAGTAGAAATAGTAGGCGCGCAGATGACTACACCTTC
j_call: TRBJ1-2; cdr3_length: 14; d_call: .; v_call: TRBV5-6; clone_size: .; cdr3_aa: CASSLTPRGPRSTF; cdr3_nt: TGTGCCAGCAGCTTGACACCGCGGGGACCTCGATCCACCTTC
j_call: TRBJ2-3; cdr3_length: 12; d_call: .; v_call: TRBV18; clone_size: .; cdr3_aa: CASSPGTDTQYF; cdr3_nt: TGTGCCAGCTCACCAGGCACAGATACGCAGTATTTT
j_call: TRBJ1-1; cdr3_length: 15; d_call: TRBD1; v_call: TRBV5-1; clone_size: .; cdr3_aa: CASSSTGGGNTEAFF; cdr3_nt: TGCGCCAGCAGCTCGACAGGGGGTGGGAACACTGAAGCTTTCTTT
j_call: TRBJ2-5; cdr3_length: 12; d_call: .; v_call: TRBV6-6; clone_size: .; cdr3_aa: CASRGSMETQYF; cdr3_nt: TGTGCCAGCAGGGGGTCCATGGAGACCCAGTACTTC
j_call: TRBJ2-5; cdr3_length: 12; d_call: .; v_call: TRBV6-6; clone_size: .; cdr3_aa: CATSLGRETQYF; cdr3_nt: TGTGCCACCTCTCTGGGGAGGGAGACCCAGTACTTC
j_call: TRBJ1-2; cdr3_length: 13; d_call: TRBD1; v_call: TRBV29-1; clone_size: .; cdr3_aa: CSVVQGASYGYTF; cdr3_nt: TGCAGCGTTGTCCAGGGGGCTAGTTATGGCTACACCTTC
j_call: TRBJ2-1; cdr3_length: 13; d_call: .; v_call: TRBV19; clone_size: medium-sized; cdr3_aa: CASSPRLWDEQFF; cdr3_nt: TGTGCCAGTAGTCCACGCCTCTGGGATGAGCAGTTCTTC
j_call: TRBJ1-5; cdr3_length: 13; d_call: TRBD1; v_call: TRBV28; clone_size: .; cdr3_aa: CASRPQGSQPQHF; cdr3_nt: TGTGCCAGCAGGCCACAGGGGAGTCAGCCCCAGCATTTT
j_call: TRBJ1-1; cdr3_length: 17; d_call: TRBD1; v_call: TRBV5-4; clone_size: .; cdr3_aa: CASSPVPGQGAGTEAFF; cdr3_nt: TGTGCCAGCAGCCCTGTCCCGGGACAGGGGGCGGGTACTGAAGCTTTCTTT
j_call: TRBJ1-1; cdr3_length: 14; d_call: .; v_call: TRBV5-4; clone_size: once; cdr3_aa: CASSLWGSNTEAFF; cdr3_nt: TGTGCCAGCAGCTTGTGGGGCTCAAACACTGAAGCTTTCTTT
j_call: TRBJ1-2; cdr3_length: 21; d_call: .; v_call: TRBV21-1; clone_size: few; cdr3_aa: CASSKDLIREIWTRTNYGYTF; cdr3_nt: TGTGCCAGCAGCAAAGATCTCATACGGGAAATCTGGACAAGAACTAACTATGGCTACACCTTC
j_call: TRBJ2-3; cdr3_length: 13; d_call: TRBD1; v_call: TRBV6-1; clone_size: few; cdr3_aa: CASGGQGADTQYF; cdr3_nt: TGTGCCAGCGGAGGACAGGGAGCGGATACGCAGTATTTT
j_call: TRBJ2-1; cdr3_length: 18; d_call: TRBD2; v_call: TRBV9; clone_size: medium-sized; cdr3_aa: CASSLSSGGAGSYNEQFF; cdr3_nt: TGTGCCAGCAGCCTCTCCAGCGGGGGGGCCGGGTCCTACAATGAGCAGTTCTTC
j_call: TRBJ1-1; cdr3_length: 13; d_call: .; v_call: TRBV5-5; clone_size: .; cdr3_aa: CASSSRDNTEAFF; cdr3_nt: TGTGCCAGCAGCTCACGGGACAACACTGAAGCTTTCTTT
j_call: TRBJ1-1; cdr3_length: 14; d_call: .; v_call: TRBV2; clone_size: .; cdr3_aa: CASSGTVTWYAAFF; cdr3_nt: TGTGCCAGCAGTGGAACAGTGACTTGGTACGCGGCTTTCTTT
j_call: TRBJ2-3; cdr3_length: 15; d_call: .; v_call: TRBV7-2; clone_size: .; cdr3_aa: CASSLAAGPSDTQYF; cdr3_nt: TGTGCCAGCAGCTTAGCGGCGGGTCCTTCAGATACGCAGTATTTT
j_call: TRBJ1-5; cdr3_length: 13; d_call: .; v_call: TRBV6-5; clone_size: .; cdr3_aa: CASSWGERQPQHF; cdr3_nt: TGTGCCAGCAGTTGGGGGGAGAGACAGCCCCAGCATTTT
j_call: TRBJ1-1; cdr3_length: 14; d_call: .; v_call: TRBV4-1; clone_size: .; cdr3_aa: CASSQDQGNTEAFF; cdr3_nt: TGCGCCAGCAGCCAAGATCAGGGAAACACTGAAGCTTTCTTT
j_call: TRBJ1-2; cdr3_length: 12; d_call: .; v_call: TRBV7-2; clone_size: .; cdr3_aa: CASSLGLYGYTF; cdr3_nt: TGTGCCAGCAGCTTAGGATTATATGGCTACACCTTC
j_call: TRBJ2-5; cdr3_length: 15; d_call: TRBD2; v_call: TRBV5-1; clone_size: once; cdr3_aa: CASSQSSGRQETQYF; cdr3_nt: TGCGCCAGCAGCCAATCTAGCGGGAGACAAGAGACCCAGTACTTC
j_call: TRBJ2-5; cdr3_length: 13; d_call: .; v_call: TRBV5-1; clone_size: .; cdr3_aa: CASRSGPQETQYF; cdr3_nt: TGCGCCAGCAGGTCGGGACCTCAAGAGACCCAGTACTTC
j_call: TRBJ2-7; cdr3_length: 14; d_call: TRBD1; v_call: TRBV28; clone_size: .; cdr3_aa: CAVRDRGFSYEQYF; cdr3_nt: TGTGCCGTACGGGACAGGGGGTTCTCCTACGAGCAGTACTTC
j_call: TRBJ2-2; cdr3_length: 14; d_call: .; v_call: TRBV7-9; clone_size: .; cdr3_aa: CASSLKEQGGELFF; cdr3_nt: TGTGCCAGCAGCTTAAAAGAACAGGGAGGGGAGCTGTTTTTT
j_call: TRBJ1-5; cdr3_length: 16; d_call: .; v_call: TRBV7-3; clone_size: once; cdr3_aa: CASSPGASWGNQPQHF; cdr3_nt: TGTGCCAGCAGCCCAGGGGCCTCCTGGGGCAATCAGCCCCAGCATTTT
j_call: TRBJ1-3; cdr3_length: 15; d_call: .; v_call: TRBV6-1; clone_size: few; cdr3_aa: CASSDPPGRGNTIYF; cdr3_nt: TGTGCCAGCAGTGACCCCCCAGGGAGGGGAAACACCATATATTTT
j_call: TRBJ2-3; cdr3_length: 17; d_call: TRBD2; v_call: TRBV5-5; clone_size: .; cdr3_aa: CASSPRTSGASTDTQYF; cdr3_nt: TGTGCCAGCAGCCCAAGGACTAGCGGGGCTAGCACAGATACGCAGTATTTT
j_call: TRBJ2-5; cdr3_length: 13; d_call: .; v_call: TRBV2; clone_size: .; cdr3_aa: CASSLYAQETQYF; cdr3_nt: TGTGCCAGCAGCCTTTACGCCCAAGAGACCCAGTACTTC
j_call: TRBJ2-2; cdr3_length: 12; d_call: .; v_call: TRBV9; clone_size: .; cdr3_aa: CASSLLFGELFF; cdr3_nt: TGTGCCAGCAGCCTACTTTTCGGGGAGCTGTTTTTT
j_call: TRBJ1-1; cdr3_length: 14; d_call: .; v_call: TRBV10-3; clone_size: .; cdr3_aa: CAISESRGNTEAFF; cdr3_nt: TGTGCCATCAGTGAGTCGAGGGGGAACACTGAAGCTTTCTTT
j_call: TRBJ1-2; cdr3_length: 12; d_call: .; v_call: TRBV6-6; clone_size: .; cdr3_aa: CASSWGGYGYTF; cdr3_nt: TGTGCCAGCAGTTGGGGAGGGTATGGCTACACCTTC
j_call: TRBJ2-5; cdr3_length: 15; d_call: TRBD2; v_call: TRBV5-1; clone_size: once; cdr3_aa: CASKIGLAGAGTQYF; cdr3_nt: TGCGCCAGCAAGATAGGGCTAGCGGGGGCAGGGACCCAGTACTTC
j_call: TRBJ2-1; cdr3_length: 15; d_call: .; v_call: TRBV29-1; clone_size: .; cdr3_aa: CSDSNRDQTHNEQFF; cdr3_nt: TGCAGCGACTCAAACCGGGACCAGACCCACAATGAGCAGTTCTTC
j_call: TRBJ1-1; cdr3_length: 15; d_call: TRBD1; v_call: TRBV5-6; clone_size: .; cdr3_aa: CASSHQQGAPTEAFF; cdr3_nt: TGTGCCAGCAGCCATCAACAGGGGGCGCCCACTGAAGCTTTCTTT
j_call: TRBJ2-5; cdr3_length: 15; d_call: .; v_call: TRBV5-1; clone_size: .; cdr3_aa: CASSTGHESGGTQYF; cdr3_nt: TGCGCCAGCAGTACGGGGCATGAATCTGGAGGGACCCAGTACTTC
j_call: TRBJ1-2; cdr3_length: 15; d_call: .; v_call: TRBV19; clone_size: .; cdr3_aa: CASTTDRQRSYGYTF; cdr3_nt: TGTGCCAGTACCACGGACCGGCAAAGATCCTATGGCTACACCTTC
j_call: TRBJ2-5; cdr3_length: 12; d_call: .; v_call: TRBV5-6; clone_size: .; cdr3_aa: CASSLRGETQYF; cdr3_nt: TGTGCCAGCAGCTTACGTGGGGAGACCCAGTACTTC
j_call: TRBJ1-2; cdr3_length: 13; d_call: .; v_call: TRBV30; clone_size: .; cdr3_aa: CAWSVRTNYGYTF; cdr3_nt: TGTGCCTGGAGTGTACGGACAAACTATGGCTACACCTTC
j_call: TRBJ2-3; cdr3_length: 19; d_call: TRBD2; v_call: TRBV7-2; clone_size: .; cdr3_aa: CASSLLQPGLAGETDTQYF; cdr3_nt: TGTGCCAGCAGCCTACTCCAGCCGGGACTAGCGGGGGAGACAGATACGCAGTATTTT
j_call: TRBJ2-7; cdr3_length: 14; d_call: .; v_call: TRBV2; clone_size: .; cdr3_aa: CASRDGLVSSEQYF; cdr3_nt: TGTGCCAGCAGGGACGGGTTGGTCTCCTCCGAGCAGTACTTC
j_call: TRBJ1-2; cdr3_length: 16; d_call: TRBD1; v_call: TRBV7-9; clone_size: .; cdr3_aa: CASSLILYRGNYGYTF; cdr3_nt: TGTGCCAGCAGCTTAATTCTTTACAGGGGTAACTATGGCTACACCTTC
j_call: TRBJ1-1; cdr3_length: 16; d_call: TRBD1; v_call: TRBV5-1; clone_size: once; cdr3_aa: CASSYGQGALNTEAFF; cdr3_nt: TGCGCCAGCAGCTACGGACAGGGGGCTCTTAACACTGAAGCTTTCTTT
j_call: TRBJ1-6; cdr3_length: 16; d_call: TRBD1; v_call: TRBV10-2; clone_size: .; cdr3_aa: CASWDRTGSYNSPLHF; cdr3_nt: TGCGCCAGCTGGGACAGGACGGGCTCCTATAATTCACCCCTCCACTTT
j_call: TRBJ2-7; cdr3_length: 14; d_call: TRBD2; v_call: TRBV4-1; clone_size: .; cdr3_aa: CASSRAGETYEQYF; cdr3_nt: TGCGCCAGCAGCCGAGCGGGGGAAACCTACGAGCAGTACTTC
j_call: TRBJ2-1; cdr3_length: 17; d_call: TRBD2; v_call: TRBV2; clone_size: once; cdr3_aa: CASLLSSGGSSYNEQFF; cdr3_nt: TGTGCCAGCCTACTTTCTAGCGGGGGGAGCTCCTACAATGAGCAGTTCTTC
j_call: TRBJ1-4; cdr3_length: 13; d_call: TRBD1; v_call: TRBV27; clone_size: .; cdr3_aa: CASSRQGDEKLFF; cdr3_nt: TGTGCCAGCAGCCGACAGGGGGATGAAAAACTGTTTTTT
j_call: TRBJ2-2; cdr3_length: 14; d_call: .; v_call: TRBV9; clone_size: .; cdr3_aa: CASSVMGDTGELFF; cdr3_nt: TGTGCCAGCAGCGTAATGGGCGATACCGGGGAGCTGTTTTTT
j_call: TRBJ1-1; cdr3_length: 14; d_call: .; v_call: TRBV5-5; clone_size: .; cdr3_aa: CASSLGGDGTEAFF; cdr3_nt: TGTGCCAGCAGCTTGGGGGGAGACGGCACTGAAGCTTTCTTT
j_call: TRBJ1-6; cdr3_length: 15; d_call: .; v_call: TRBV6-5; clone_size: once; cdr3_aa: CASSYWADNNSPLHF; cdr3_nt: TGTGCCAGCAGTTACTGGGCAGACAATAATTCACCCCTCCACTTT
j_call: TRBJ2-7; cdr3_length: 12; d_call: .; v_call: TRBV5-1; clone_size: .; cdr3_aa: CASSPGGAEQYF; cdr3_nt: TGCGCCAGCAGCCCAGGGGGGGCCGAGCAGTACTTC
j_call: TRBJ1-2; cdr3_length: 11; d_call: .; v_call: TRBV19; clone_size: .; cdr3_aa: CASSIGSGYTF; cdr3_nt: TGTGCCAGTAGTATTGGGTCTGGCTACACCTTC
j_call: TRBJ2-6; cdr3_length: 15; d_call: .; v_call: TRBV28; clone_size: .; cdr3_aa: CASSFTGTGANVLTF; cdr3_nt: TGTGCCAGCAGTTTTACGGGGACTGGGGCCAACGTCCTGACTTTC
j_call: TRBJ2-5; cdr3_length: 15; d_call: .; v_call: TRBV5-1; clone_size: .; cdr3_aa: CASSTRDGAQETQYF; cdr3_nt: TGCGCCAGCAGCACCCGGGACGGAGCCCAAGAGACCCAGTACTTC
j_call: TRBJ2-1; cdr3_length: 17; d_call: TRBD2; v_call: TRBV18; clone_size: few; cdr3_aa: CASSPKSGGLTYNEQFF; cdr3_nt: TGTGCCAGCTCACCAAAATCGGGGGGGCTTACCTACAATGAGCAGTTCTTC
j_call: TRBJ1-6; cdr3_length: 13; d_call: .; v_call: TRBV11-3; clone_size: .; cdr3_aa: CASSSDRYSPLHF; cdr3_nt: TGTGCCAGCAGCTCGGACAGATACTCACCCCTCCACTTT